Listed below are T cell receptor beta chains from one sample, sequenced in a study of blood T cell repertoires in COVID-19. TCRdb's copy holds only in-frame clones and misses some; the assay was immunoSEQ multiplex PCR. The sample includes over 90,000 clones, 84% of them seen just once. The sample comprised peripheral blood. The receptors come from a man in his forties with active or convalescent COVID-19. Each CDR3 is given without its conserved first and last residue. A row's size may be missing; if present it is once, few, many or a size class.

TRBV12-3/TRBV12-4,-,ASSLEVVYEQY
TRBV5-1,-,ASSLSTGTVVWELF
TRBV18,-,ASSRGQGIQETQY
TRBV25-1,-,ASSVTGLGANVLT
TRBV5-1,-,ASSLGGTYEQY
TRBV18,-,ASSPLAVQETQY
TRBV19,once,ASKDGVYNSPLH
TRBV7-2,-,ASSLDQTGEQY
TRBV5-1,-,ASSPRSSYEQY
TRBV5-5,few,ASSPSTGTPYGYT
TRBV27,-,ASSLLGQGRPRGNRDTEAF
TRBV27,-,ASSSHWTEVNNYGYT
TRBV10-2,once,ASKEGTSTDTQY
TRBV12-5,few,ASGLGRVGNYEQY
TRBV5-1,-,ASSLVLAGANTGELF
TRBV24-1,-,ATSPSGGPPGTDTQY
TRBV11-1,-,ASSLAANYGYT
TRBV7-3,-,ASSFSGTGGNEQY
TRBV5-1,-,ASSPGQEGYEQF
TRBV5-1,once,ASSLDRGNSPLH
TRBV6-1,-,ASSELLLDTDTQY
TRBV5-5,-,ASSLRTGLMNTEAF
TRBV7-2,-,ASSLAAGGGTDTQY
TRBV11-2,-,ASSLAGANTEAF
TRBV12-5,-,ATSRSTEAF
TRBV5-1,-,ASRPDGGTNYGYT
TRBV2,-,ASGPGQETQY